What follows are 22 T cell receptor beta chains derived from one specimen sequenced in a study of T cells in Graves' hyperthyroidism and ophthalmopathy. Template material for amplifying TCR beta CDR3 regions consisted of RNA transcripts. The HTBI set primed first-round TCR CDR3 RT-PCR. TCRdb processed the multiplex PCR reads anew with MiXCR; each CDR3 protein has one entry. The table records some 800,000 distinct CDR3 sequences, roughly 40% of them present only once. Sequencing was performed on blood. The receptors come from a man aged 18 to 35 with Graves' hyperthyroidism.

The genes are TRBV5-1 and TRBJ1-1; D not certain. Germline V gives CDR1 SGHRS, CDR2 YFSETQ. The CDR3 covers 18 residues. V lost 1 base and J lost 0, with 19 bases in between. The DNA of the CDR3 is TGCGCCAGCAGCTTGTTACTATCTACTGGGGATTTGAACACTGAAGCTTTCTTT. This encodes CASSLLLSTGDLNTEAFF.

This clonotype appeared many times. The chain uses TRBV9 and TRBJ1-5; D may be TRBD1 (5 bases). The CDR3 runs to 13 residues. CDR1 is SGDLS, CDR2 YYNGEE, per germline. V gave up 7 bases and J gave up 8 bases, with 16 bases separating them. The CDR3: CASSLWGGEPQHF. CDR3 nucleotides: TGTGCCAGCTCTCTTTGGGGGGGAGAGCCCCAGCATTTT.

V and J are TRBV4-1 and TRBJ1-1; 7 positions agree with TRBD1. There are 18 residues in the CDR3. Germline trimming cut 3 bases from V and 0 bases from J; bases unmatched to any gene: 13. Looked up from germline, CDR1 is MGHRA and CDR2 is YSYEKL. The CDR3 nucleotides read TGCGCCAGCAGCCAGTTGCACGCGGGGGACAGCATGAACACTGAAGCTTTCTTT. As protein: CASSQLHAGDSMNTEAFF.

This clonotype was detected only a few times. The chain is built from TRBV14 and TRBJ2-7; tentatively, D is TRBD1 (5 bases). Germline V CDR1 and CDR2: SGHDN, FVKESK. The ends were cut back, 3 bases at V and 3 bases at J, with 12 bases in the middle. The CDR3 runs 14 residues. The CDR3 nucleotides are TGTGCCAGCAGCCACTTAACGCAGGGCTACGAGCAGTACTTC. Its translation is CASSHLTQGYEQYF.

This clonotype has more than one count but fewer than ten. CDR3 loop: CASSQELAGVRYF. CDR3 bases: TGCGCCAGCAGCCAAGAGCTAGCGGGAGTTCGGTACTTC. The chain links TRBV4-3 to TRBJ2-7, with TRBD2 matching 10 bases. This CDR3 has 13 residues. After removal of 0 bases from V and 12 bases from J, the junction contained 5 bases not matched to a gene. Germline V gene sequence: CDR1 LGHNA, CDR2 YSLEER.

Regarding this clonotype: This CDR3 is missing its conserved last phenylalanine or tryptophan, likely due to a read error. It is unclear where the CDR3 begins or ends on the DNA, so no DNA is shown, and the CDR3 is as TCRdb lists it. The chain carries TRBV10-3 and TRBJ1-4. The CDR3 numbers 8 amino acids, ends counted. Germline V gene lookup returns CDR1 ENHRY and CDR2 SYGVKD. The CDR3 reads CAISESQV.

About this clonotype: A much larger clone differs by one base, so this may be a read error. The chain combines TRBV15 with TRBJ2-6, with 8 bases fitting TRBD2. The CDR3 is 20 amino acids. Per germline, CDR1 LNHNV and CDR2 YYDKDF (reference sequence). Losses at the gene ends were 0 bases for V and 1 base for J; bases not matched to a gene: 11. The CDR3 protein is CATSREEYSGARSGANVLTF. The CDR3 DNA reads TGTGCCACCAGCAGAGAGGAATATAGCGGGGCAAGGTCTGGGGCCAACGTCCTGACTTTC.

This clonotype showed up many times. This sequence joins TRBV29-1 and TRBJ2-7; 8 bases are shared with TRBD2. V dropped 7 bases and J dropped 6; count of bases not matched to a gene: 11. This CDR3 spans 13 amino acids. CDR1 SQVTM and CDR2 ANQGSEA come from the germline V gene. CDR3 coding DNA: TGCAGCGCCAGACTAGCGAGTAACGGCGAGCAGTACTTC. Amino acid sequence: CSARLASNGEQYF.

The sample holds one count of this clonotype. A much larger clone lies a single base off, so this may be a read error. The chain couples TRBV2 to TRBJ2-7; 8 bases agree with TRBD1. V lost 10 bases to trimming and J lost 3 bases; unmatched junction nucleotides: 11. This CDR3 is built from 14 residues. Germline CDR1 and CDR2: SNHLY and FYNNEI. The CDR3 nucleotides read TGTGCCACCCTAACCTGGACAGGGCTCTACGAGCAGTACTTC. This sequence encodes CATLTWTGLYEQYF.

Comments on this clonotype: This could be a read error, since a much larger clone is one nucleotide away. The rearrangement uses TRBV24-1 and TRBJ2-5; no clear D. CDR1 KGHDR and CDR2 SFDVKD come from the germline V gene. This CDR3 region has 15 residues. As DNA, the CDR3 is TGTGCCACCAGTGATTTAAGGGCAGACCAAGAGGCCCAGTACTTC. Amino acids: CATSDLRADQEAQYF.

CDR3 DNA: TGCGCCAGCAGCCGAGGGAGGGCCGGGTACGAGCAGTACTTC. Translated: CASSRGRAGYEQYF. This chain links TRBV4-1 with TRBJ2-7; TRBD2 matches at 7 bases. The V gene's germline CDR1 is MGHRA and CDR2 YSYEKL. The CDR3 length is 14 residues. J gave up 4 bases and V 4 bases, and 7 bases lay outside the gene matches.

This clonotype has more than one count but fewer than ten. V gene TRBV7-9 combines with J gene TRBJ1-1; D gene uncertain. Trimming left V 8 bases short and J 2 bases short, with 15 bases between. Germline V gives CDR1 SEHNR, CDR2 FQNEAQ (reference sequence). The CDR3 extends over 14 amino acids. CDR3 nucleotides: TGTGCCAGCGCCCAAGGGCAGGTCAACACTGAAGCTTTCTTT. It is translated as CASAQGQVNTEAFF. Variable domain in full (rest from reference TRBV7-9 and TRBJ1-1): DTGVSQNPRHKITKRGQNVTFRCDPISEHNRLYWYRQTLGQGPEFLTYFQNEAQLEKSRLLSDRFSAERPKGSFSTLEIQRTEQGDSAMYLCASAQGQVNTEAFFGQGTRLTVV.

V gene TRBV12-3 or TRBV12-4 combines with J gene TRBJ1-2; TRBD1 matches at 8 bases. V shed 3 bases, J shed 3 bases, and the junction held 3 bases outside the gene matches. CDR3 length: 14 residues. Written as DNA, the CDR3 is TGTGCCAGCAGTTTTGGCAGGGGGCACTATGGCTACACCTTC. Amino acids: CASSFGRGHYGYTF.

The rearrangement links TRBV20-1 to TRBJ1-2, with D unclear. Germline V lookup: CDR1 DFQATT, CDR2 SNEGSKA (reference sequence). The germline V and J ends were trimmed by 6 bases and 7 bases, with 9 bases remaining between them. There are 10 residues in the CDR3. As DNA, the CDR3 is TGCAGTGCCGGAGAGACTGGCTACACCTTC. Translating it yields CSAGETGYTF.

Turning to this clonotype: A much larger clone lies a single base off, so this may be a read error. The V and J genes are TRBV7-2 and TRBJ1-5; D is unresolved. The CDR3 covers 15 residues. CDR1 SGHTA and CDR2 FQGNSA come from the germline V gene. Deletions cut 1 base from V and 9 bases from J, with 16 bases between. CDR3 sequence (DNA): TGTGCCAGCAGCTTAGGGCAGGCTGTCGTGAGGCCCCAGCATTTT. This codes for CASSLGQAVVRPQHF.

The table lists this clonotype with a few counts. This sequence joins TRBV7-9 and TRBJ1-6; 8 bases align to TRBD1. The V segment lost 5 bases and the J segment 10 bases; nucleotides outside the gene matches: 10. The CDR3 covers 15 residues. CDR1 SEHNR and CDR2 FQNEAQ come from the germline V gene (reference sequence). The chain's CDR3 is CASSRGQGTGSPLHF. The CDR3 DNA reads as TGTGCCAGCAGCCGCGGACAGGGAACGGGATCACCCCTCCACTTT.

This clonotype was counted a single time. The chain uses TRBV2 and TRBJ2-2; D is possibly TRBD2 (5 bases). From germline, CDR1 is SNHLY and CDR2 FYNNEI. V shed 3 bases and J shed 8 bases, with 13 bases lying between them. CDR3 size: 14 residues. The CDR3 region has the DNA TGTGCCAGCAGTGAGTGGGGAGTCGCTGGGGAGCTGTTTTTT. Translation: CASSEWGVAGELFF.

V is TRBV7-3 and J is TRBJ2-2, with 9 bases that match TRBD1. The J segment lost 7 bases and the V segment lost 5 bases, leaving 8 bases of the junction unmatched. Germline V CDR1 and CDR2: SGHTA, FQGTGA. The CDR3 length is 15 residues. The CDR3 is CASSARQGEYGELFF. CDR3 sequence (DNA): TGTGCCAGCAGCGCCCGACAGGGGGAGTACGGGGAGCTGTTTTTT.

The sample holds many counts of this clonotype. The rearrangement links TRBV29-1 to TRBJ1-5, with D hard to call. This CDR3 has 12 residues. Looked up from germline, CDR1 is SQVTM and CDR2 is ANQGSEA. Trimming removed 4 bases at V and 0 bases at J, with 4 bases between. CDR3 sequence: CSVGGSNQPQHF. CDR3 DNA: TGCAGCGTTGGCGGTAGCAATCAGCCCCAGCATTTT.

This clonotype turned up a few times. In DNA form, the CDR3 reads TGTGCCAGCCCTCAGCGGGGCACTGAAGCTTTCTTT. Protein sequence: CASPQRGTEAFF. The chain combines TRBV7-2 with TRBJ1-1; D call uncertain. V was shortened by 8 bases and J by 4 bases, with 11 bases between the two germline ends. This CDR3 comprises 12 residues. Looked up from germline, CDR1 is SGHTA and CDR2 is FQGNSA.

The chain is built from TRBV11-1 and TRBJ2-2, with D maybe TRBD2 (6 bases). CDR1 and CDR2 (germline): SGHAT, FQDESV (reference sequence). V was pared by 5 bases and J by 3 bases, with 19 bases between. This CDR3 spans 17 amino acids. CDR3 sequence reads: CASSILGGTSYTGELFF. The CDR3 bases are TGTGCCAGCAGCATTTTAGGCGGGACCTCGTACACCGGGGAGCTGTTTTTT.

The sample holds many counts of this clonotype. DNA of the CDR3: TGTGCCATTGGACTAGCGGGAGGAGACTACGAGCAGTACTTC. This encodes CAIGLAGGDYEQYF. The rearrangement uses TRBV10-3 and TRBJ2-7, with 14 bases that match TRBD2. The V and J ends lost 9 bases and 3 bases, in that order; junction bases with no gene match: 4. The CDR3 is 14 residues long. The germline CDR1 and CDR2 sequences are ENHRY and SYGVKD.